This section outlines one T cell receptor (beta chain) sequence together with its context. What it binds is unknown. These data originate in a study of T cell responses to AZD1222 COVID-19 vaccine. Background on the study: Pooled in the analysis were second doses at about 4 or about 12 weeks.

CDR3 length equals 15 residues. CDR1 is SGHAT, CDR2 FQNNGV, per germline. V lost 1 base and J lost 8; bases outside the gene matches: 7. This table comes from immunoSEQ multiplex PCR, and its TCRdb copy is limited to in-frame clones, with some not included. The sample records 90,000 or so clones, roughly 88% being singletons. The study's findings and limits: At baseline, just 5 or 6 AZD1222 recipients tested seropositive. White British ancestry dominated among donors, who included more females, and clonal diversity was possibly underestimated. Sampling that yielded the repertoires occurred only after the peak T cell response.

The chain couples TRBV11-2 to TRBJ1-2, with 10 bases matching TRBD1. The clonotype was recovered from an adult in good health. This specimen was peripheral blood, taken on day 0 of AZD1222 vaccination. The CDR3 DNA reads TGTGCCAGCAGCTTAGGCCGGGACAGGGGACACGGCTACACCTTC. As protein: CASSLGRDRGHGYTF. The entire variable domain, with the rest obtained from reference TRBV11-2 and TRBJ1-2, is as follows: EAGVAQSPRYKIIEKRQSVAFWCNPISGHATLYWYQQILGQGPKLLIQFQNNGVVDDSQLPKDRFSAERLKGVDSTLKIQPAKLEDSAVYLCASSLGRDRGHGYTFGSGTRLTVV.